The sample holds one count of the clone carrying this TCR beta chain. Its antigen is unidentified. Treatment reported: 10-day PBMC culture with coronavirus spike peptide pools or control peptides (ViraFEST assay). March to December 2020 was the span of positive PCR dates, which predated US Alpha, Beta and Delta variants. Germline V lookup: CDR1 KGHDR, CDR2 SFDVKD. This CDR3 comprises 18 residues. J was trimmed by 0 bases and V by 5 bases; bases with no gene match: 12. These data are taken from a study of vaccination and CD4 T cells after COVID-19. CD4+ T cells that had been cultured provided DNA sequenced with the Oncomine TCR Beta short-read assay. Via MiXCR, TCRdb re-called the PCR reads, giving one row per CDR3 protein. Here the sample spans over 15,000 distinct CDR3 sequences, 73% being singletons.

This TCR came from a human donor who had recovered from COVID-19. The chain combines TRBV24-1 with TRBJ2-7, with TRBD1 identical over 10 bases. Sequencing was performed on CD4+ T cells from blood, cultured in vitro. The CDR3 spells CATSAGDRGTPISYEQYF. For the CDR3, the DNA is TGTGCCACCAGTGCCGGGGACAGGGGCACCCCAATCTCCTACGAGCAGTACTTC.